The clone carrying this T cell receptor beta chain has a count of ten or more. What it binds is unknown. These data are taken from a study of response to subunit inactivated influenza vaccine. TCRdb re-analysed the RT-PCR reads in MiXCR, keeping a single row per CDR3 protein. Here the sample spans about 190,000 distinct CDR3 sequences, 13% to 15% being singletons. Study-wide findings and caveats: Authors suggested few new T cells are recruited by each seasonal influenza vaccination.

Trimming shortened V by 0 bases and J by 7 bases, and 11 bases separated the two germline ends. Germline V gene sequence: CDR1 SGHRS, CDR2 YFSETQ. The length of the CDR3 is 14 residues. This sequence was found in a man aged 50-60 years who received an inactivated influenza vaccine. The gene calls are TRBV5-1 and TRBJ2-1; TRBD2 might be the D (5 bases). The material was CD8+ T cells sorted from PBMCs, obtained around 5 days after vaccination. The CDR3, as DNA: TGCGCCAGCAGCTTGGTAGCGCTCGGGAATGAGCAGTTCTTC. Its protein is CASSLVALGNEQFF.